The source of this T cell receptor beta chain is a study of siplizumab effects on memory and regulatory T cells. The CDR3 spans 13 residues. Trimming cost V 5 bases and J 4 bases; bases outside gene matches: 3. CDR1 and CDR2 from the germline V gene are SGHNT and YENEEA. Profiled with immunoSEQ multiplex PCR; TCRdb holds only in-frame clones, not every one. Seen here are around 87,000 clones, 75% to 90% observed once, and the top ten hold about 16%. The chain is built from TRBV11-3 and TRBJ1-2, with 8 bases matching TRBD1. The source material was CD4+ T cells sorted from blood. The clonotype originates from a human donor in good health. The CDR3 is CASSQGAGYGYTF. The CDR3 DNA sequence: TGTGCCAGCAGCCAGGGGGCCGGCTATGGCTACACCTTC.